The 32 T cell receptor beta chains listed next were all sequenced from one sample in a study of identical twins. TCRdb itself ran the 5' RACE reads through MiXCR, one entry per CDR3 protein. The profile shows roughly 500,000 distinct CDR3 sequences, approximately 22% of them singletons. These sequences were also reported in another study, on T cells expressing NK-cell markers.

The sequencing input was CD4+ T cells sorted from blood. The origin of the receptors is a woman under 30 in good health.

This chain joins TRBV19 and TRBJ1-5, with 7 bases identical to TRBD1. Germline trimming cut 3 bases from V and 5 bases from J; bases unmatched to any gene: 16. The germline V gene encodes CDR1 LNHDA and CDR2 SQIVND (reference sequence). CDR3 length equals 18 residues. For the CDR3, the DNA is TGTGCCAGTAGTATCGGCCTCGGGAGACAGGGAGGGGATCAGCCCCAGCATTTT. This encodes CASSIGLGRQGGDQPQHF.

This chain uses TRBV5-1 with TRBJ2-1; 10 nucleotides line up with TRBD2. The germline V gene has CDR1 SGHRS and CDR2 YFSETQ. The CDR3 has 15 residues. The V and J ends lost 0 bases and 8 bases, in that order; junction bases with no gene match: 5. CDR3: CASSLEASGSYEQFF. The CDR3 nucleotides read TGCGCCAGCAGCTTGGAGGCTAGCGGGAGCTATGAGCAGTTCTTC.

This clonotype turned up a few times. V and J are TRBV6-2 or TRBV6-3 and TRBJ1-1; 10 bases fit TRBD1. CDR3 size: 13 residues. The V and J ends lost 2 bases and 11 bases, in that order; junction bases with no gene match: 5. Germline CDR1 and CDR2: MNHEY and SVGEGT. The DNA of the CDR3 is TGTGCCAGCAGTTACCCGGACAGGGGGAACGCTTTCTTT. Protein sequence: CASSYPDRGNAFF.

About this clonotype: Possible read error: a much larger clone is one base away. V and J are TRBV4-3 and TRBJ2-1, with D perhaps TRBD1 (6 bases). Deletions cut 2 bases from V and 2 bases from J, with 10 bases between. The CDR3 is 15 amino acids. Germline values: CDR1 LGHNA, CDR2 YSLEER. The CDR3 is CASSQLGAAYNEQFF. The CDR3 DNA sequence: TGCGCCAGCAGCCAACTGGGGGCAGCCTACAATGAGCAGTTCTTC.

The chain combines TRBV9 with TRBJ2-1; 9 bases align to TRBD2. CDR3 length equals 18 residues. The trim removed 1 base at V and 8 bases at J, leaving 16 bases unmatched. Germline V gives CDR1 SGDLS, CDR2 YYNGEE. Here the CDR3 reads CASSVMGGGRLAVHEQFF. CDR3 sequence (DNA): TGTGCCAGCAGCGTAATGGGCGGAGGGAGACTAGCGGTCCATGAGCAGTTCTTC.

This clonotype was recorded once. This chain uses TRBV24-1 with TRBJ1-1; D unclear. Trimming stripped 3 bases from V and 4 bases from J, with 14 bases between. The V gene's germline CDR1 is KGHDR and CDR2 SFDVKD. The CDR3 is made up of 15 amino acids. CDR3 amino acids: CATSDNRGEGTEAFF. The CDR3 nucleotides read TGTGCCACCAGTGATAATCGGGGAGAAGGCACTGAAGCTTTCTTT.

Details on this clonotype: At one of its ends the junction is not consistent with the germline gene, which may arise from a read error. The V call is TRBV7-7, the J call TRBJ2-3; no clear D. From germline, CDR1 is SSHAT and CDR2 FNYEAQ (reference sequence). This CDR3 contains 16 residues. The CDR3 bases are TGTGCTAGCAGCTTATCTTTGGGCAGCAACTCAGATACGCAGTATTTT. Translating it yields CASSLSLGSNSDTQYF.

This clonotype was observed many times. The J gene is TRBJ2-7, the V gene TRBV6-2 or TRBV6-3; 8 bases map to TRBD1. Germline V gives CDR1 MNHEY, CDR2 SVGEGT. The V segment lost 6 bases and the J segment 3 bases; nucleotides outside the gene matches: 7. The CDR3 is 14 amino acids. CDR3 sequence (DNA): TGTGCCAGCAGAACTCAGGGGGCTCTCTACGAGCAGTACTTC. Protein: CASRTQGALYEQYF.

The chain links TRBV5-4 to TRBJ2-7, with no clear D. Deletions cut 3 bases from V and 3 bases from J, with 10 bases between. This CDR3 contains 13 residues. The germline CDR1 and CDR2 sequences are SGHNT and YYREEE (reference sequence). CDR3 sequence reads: CASSSNINYEQYF. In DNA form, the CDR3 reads TGTGCCAGCAGCTCCAATATCAACTACGAGCAGTACTTC.

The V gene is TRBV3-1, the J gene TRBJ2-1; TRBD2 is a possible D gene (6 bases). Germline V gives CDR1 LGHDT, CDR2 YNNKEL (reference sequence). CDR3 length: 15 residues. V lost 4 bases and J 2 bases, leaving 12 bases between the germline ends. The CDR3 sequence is CASSRPSGPYNEQFF. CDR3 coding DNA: TGTGCCAGCAGCCGACCCAGCGGGCCCTACAATGAGCAGTTCTTC.

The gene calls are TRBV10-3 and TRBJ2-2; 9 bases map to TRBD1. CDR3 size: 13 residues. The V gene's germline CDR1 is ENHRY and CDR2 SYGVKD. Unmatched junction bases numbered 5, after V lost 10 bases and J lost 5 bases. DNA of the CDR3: TGTGCCAGCCGACAGGGGGTGACCGGGGAGCTGTTTTTT. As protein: CASRQGVTGELFF.

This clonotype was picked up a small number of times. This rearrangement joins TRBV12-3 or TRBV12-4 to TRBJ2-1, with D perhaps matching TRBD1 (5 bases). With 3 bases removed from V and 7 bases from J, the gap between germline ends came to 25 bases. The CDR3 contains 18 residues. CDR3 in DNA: TGTGCCAGCAGTTTGTGGGGCTCTGGAGAACCCCTTGAGAATGAGCAGTTCTTC. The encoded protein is CASSLWGSGEPLENEQFF.

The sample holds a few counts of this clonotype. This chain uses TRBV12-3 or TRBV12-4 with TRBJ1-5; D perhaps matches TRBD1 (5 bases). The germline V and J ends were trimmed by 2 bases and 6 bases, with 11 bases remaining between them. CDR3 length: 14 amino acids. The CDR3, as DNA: TGTGCCAGCAGTTTAACTCCGGGGCTTCAGCCCCAGCATTTT. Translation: CASSLTPGLQPQHF.

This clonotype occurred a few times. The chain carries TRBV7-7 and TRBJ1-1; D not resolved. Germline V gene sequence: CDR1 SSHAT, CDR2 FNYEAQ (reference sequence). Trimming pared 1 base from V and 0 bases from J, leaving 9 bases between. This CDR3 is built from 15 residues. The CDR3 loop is CASSLDRIMNTEAFF. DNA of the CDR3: TGTGCCAGCAGCTTAGACCGGATCATGAACACTGAAGCTTTCTTT. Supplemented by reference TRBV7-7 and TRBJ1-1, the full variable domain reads GAGVSQSPRYKVTKRGQDVTLRCDPISSHATLYWYQQALGQGPEFLTYFNYEAQPDKSGLPSDRFSAERPEGSISTLTIQRTEQRDSAMYRCASSLDRIMNTEAFFGQGTRLTVV.

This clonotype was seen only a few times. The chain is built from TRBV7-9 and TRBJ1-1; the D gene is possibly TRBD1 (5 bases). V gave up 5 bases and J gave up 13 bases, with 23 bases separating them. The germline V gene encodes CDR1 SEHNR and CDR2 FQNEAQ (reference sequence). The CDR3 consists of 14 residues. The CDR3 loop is CASSPRGGSPRDFF. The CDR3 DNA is TGTGCCAGCAGCCCACGGGGCGGTTCCCCAAGGGATTTCTTT.

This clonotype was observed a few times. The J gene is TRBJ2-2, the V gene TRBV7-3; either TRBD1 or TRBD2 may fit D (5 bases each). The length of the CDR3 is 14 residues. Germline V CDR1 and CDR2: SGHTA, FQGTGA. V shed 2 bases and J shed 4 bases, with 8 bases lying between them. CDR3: CASSLSGPTGELFF. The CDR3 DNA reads TGTGCCAGCAGCTTATCGGGGCCCACCGGGGAGCTGTTTTTT.

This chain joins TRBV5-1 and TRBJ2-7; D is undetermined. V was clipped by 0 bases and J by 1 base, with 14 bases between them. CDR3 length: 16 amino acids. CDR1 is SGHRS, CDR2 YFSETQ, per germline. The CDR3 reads CASSLGLSGNSYEQYF. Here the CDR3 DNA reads TGCGCCAGCAGCTTGGGCCTCTCCGGAAATTCCTACGAGCAGTACTTC.

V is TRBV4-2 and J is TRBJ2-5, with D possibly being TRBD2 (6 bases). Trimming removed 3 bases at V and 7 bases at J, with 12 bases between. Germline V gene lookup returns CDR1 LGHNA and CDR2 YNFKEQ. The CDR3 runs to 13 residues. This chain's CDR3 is CASSQGLEGTQYF. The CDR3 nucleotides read TGTGCCAGCAGCCAGGGCTTGGAGGGGACCCAGTACTTC.

CDR3 sequence reads: CAISGTMTGELFF. The CDR3 DNA sequence: TGTGCCATCTCTGGAACGATGACCGGGGAGCTGTTTTTT. The V and J genes are TRBV10-3 and TRBJ2-2; no definite D call. Looked up from germline, CDR1 is ENHRY and CDR2 is SYGVKD. The CDR3 consists of 13 residues. With 8 bases removed from V and 5 bases from J, the gap between germline ends came to 12 bases.

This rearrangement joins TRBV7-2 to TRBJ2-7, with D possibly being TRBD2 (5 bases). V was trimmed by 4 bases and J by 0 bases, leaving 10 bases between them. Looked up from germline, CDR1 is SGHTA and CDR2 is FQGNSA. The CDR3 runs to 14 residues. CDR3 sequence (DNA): TGTGCCAGCAGCTGGGAGTCGAGCTCCTACGAGCAGTACTTC. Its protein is CASSWESSSYEQYF.

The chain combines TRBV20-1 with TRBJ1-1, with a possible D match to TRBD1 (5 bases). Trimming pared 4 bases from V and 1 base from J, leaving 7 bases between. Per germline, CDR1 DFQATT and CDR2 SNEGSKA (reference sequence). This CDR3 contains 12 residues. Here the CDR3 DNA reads TGCAGTGCTATGAGGGGGAACACTGAAGCTTTCTTT. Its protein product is CSAMRGNTEAFF.

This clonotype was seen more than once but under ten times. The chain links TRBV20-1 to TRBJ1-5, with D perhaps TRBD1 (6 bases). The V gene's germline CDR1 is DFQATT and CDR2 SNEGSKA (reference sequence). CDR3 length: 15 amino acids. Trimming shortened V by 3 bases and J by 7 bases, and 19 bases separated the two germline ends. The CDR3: CSASEGVGTGQPQHF. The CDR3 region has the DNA TGCAGTGCTAGCGAGGGAGTGGGAACAGGGCAGCCCCAGCATTTT.

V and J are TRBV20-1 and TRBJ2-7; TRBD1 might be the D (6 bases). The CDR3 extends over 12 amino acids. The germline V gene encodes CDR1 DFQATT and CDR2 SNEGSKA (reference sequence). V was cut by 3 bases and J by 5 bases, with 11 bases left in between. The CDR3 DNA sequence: TGCAGTGCTAGGCAACAGGGACACGAGCAGTACTTC. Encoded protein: CSARQQGHEQYF.

The CDR3 DNA reads as TGTGCCAGCAGTCCTGACAGGGCGTACGAGACCCAGTACTTC. It encodes CASSPDRAYETQYF. The rearrangement uses TRBV2 and TRBJ2-5; 7 bases are a match to TRBD1. The CDR3 loop spans 14 amino acids. V dropped 5 bases and J dropped 5; count of bases not matched to a gene: 8. Germline V CDR1 and CDR2: SNHLY, FYNNEI.

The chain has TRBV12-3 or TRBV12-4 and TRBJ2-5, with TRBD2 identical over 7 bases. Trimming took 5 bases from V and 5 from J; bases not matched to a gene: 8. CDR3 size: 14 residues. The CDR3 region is CASSPGTTGETQYF. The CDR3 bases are TGTGCCAGCAGTCCAGGGACTACCGGGGAGACCCAGTACTTC.

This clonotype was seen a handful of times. CDR3: CASTRGQGVSEAFF. The CDR3 nucleotides are TGTGCCAGTACCCGGGGGCAGGGAGTTTCGGAAGCTTTCTTT. The chain links TRBV2 to TRBJ1-1; TRBD1 is a possible D gene (6 bases). Germline V CDR1 and CDR2: SNHLY, FYNNEI. CDR3 length: 14 residues. Trimming removed 9 bases at V and 8 bases at J, with 22 bases between.

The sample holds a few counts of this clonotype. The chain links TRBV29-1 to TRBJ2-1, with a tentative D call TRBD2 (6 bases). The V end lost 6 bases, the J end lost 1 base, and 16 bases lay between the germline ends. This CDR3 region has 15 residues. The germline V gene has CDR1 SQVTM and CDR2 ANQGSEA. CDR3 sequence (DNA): TGCAGCGTGGCGGGAAAAGTCGGTTCCTACAATGAGCAGTTCTTC. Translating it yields CSVAGKVGSYNEQFF.

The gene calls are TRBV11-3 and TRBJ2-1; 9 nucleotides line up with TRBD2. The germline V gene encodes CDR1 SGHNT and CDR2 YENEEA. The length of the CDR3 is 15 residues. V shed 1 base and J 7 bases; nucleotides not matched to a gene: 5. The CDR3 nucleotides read TGTGCCAGCAGCTTAGGCGGGGGGGCTTGGAATGAGCAGTTCTTC. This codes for CASSLGGGAWNEQFF.

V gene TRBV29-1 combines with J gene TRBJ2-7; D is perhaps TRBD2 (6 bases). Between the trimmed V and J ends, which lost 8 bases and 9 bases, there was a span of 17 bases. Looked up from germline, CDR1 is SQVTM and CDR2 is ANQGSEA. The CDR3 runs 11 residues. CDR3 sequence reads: CSIRGFEMQYF. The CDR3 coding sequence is TGCAGCATCCGGGGGTTCGAGATGCAGTACTTC.

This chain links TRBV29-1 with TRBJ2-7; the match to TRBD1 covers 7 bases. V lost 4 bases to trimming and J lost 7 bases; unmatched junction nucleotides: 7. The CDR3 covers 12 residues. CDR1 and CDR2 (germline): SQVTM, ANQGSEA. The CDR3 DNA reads TGCAGCGTTGGGGACAGTCCCGGGGAGCAGTACTTC. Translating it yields CSVGDSPGEQYF.

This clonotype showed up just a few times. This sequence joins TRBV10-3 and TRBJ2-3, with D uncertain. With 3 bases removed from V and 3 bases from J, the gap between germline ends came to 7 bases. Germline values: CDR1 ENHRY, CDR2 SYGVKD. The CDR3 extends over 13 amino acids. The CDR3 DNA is TGTGCCATCAGTGAAGAAAGGACAGATACGCAGTATTTT. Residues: CAISEERTDTQYF.

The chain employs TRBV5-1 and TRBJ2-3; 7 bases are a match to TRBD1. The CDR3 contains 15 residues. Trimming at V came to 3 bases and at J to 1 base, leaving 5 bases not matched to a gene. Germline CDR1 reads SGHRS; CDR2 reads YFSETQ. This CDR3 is CASSWSGTGTDTQYF. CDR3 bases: TGCGCCAGCAGCTGGTCCGGGACAGGCACAGATACGCAGTATTTT.